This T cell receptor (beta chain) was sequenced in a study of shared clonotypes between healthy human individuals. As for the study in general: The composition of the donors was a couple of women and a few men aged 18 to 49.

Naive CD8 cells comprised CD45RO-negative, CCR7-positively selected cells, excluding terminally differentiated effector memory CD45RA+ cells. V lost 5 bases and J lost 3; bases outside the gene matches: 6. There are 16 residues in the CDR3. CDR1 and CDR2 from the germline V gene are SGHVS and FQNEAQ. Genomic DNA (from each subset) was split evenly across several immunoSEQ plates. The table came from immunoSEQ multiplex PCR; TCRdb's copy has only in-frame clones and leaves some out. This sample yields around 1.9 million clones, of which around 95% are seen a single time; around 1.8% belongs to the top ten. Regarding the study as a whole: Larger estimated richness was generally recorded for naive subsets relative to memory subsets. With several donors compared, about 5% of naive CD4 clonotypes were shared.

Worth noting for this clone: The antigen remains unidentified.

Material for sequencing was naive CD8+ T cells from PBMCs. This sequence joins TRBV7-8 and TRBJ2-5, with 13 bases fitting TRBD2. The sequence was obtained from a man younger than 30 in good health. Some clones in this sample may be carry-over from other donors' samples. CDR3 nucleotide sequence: TGTGCCAGCAGCACCCTGACTAGCGGGAGGAAAGAGACCCAGTACTTC. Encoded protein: CASSTLTSGRKETQYF. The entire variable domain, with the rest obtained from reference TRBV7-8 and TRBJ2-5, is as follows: GAGVSQSPRYKVAKRGQDVALRCDPISGHVSLFWYQQALGQGPEFLTYFQNEAQLDKSGLPSDRFFAERPEGSVSTLKIQRTQQEDSAVYLCASSTLTSGRKETQYFGPGTRLLVL.